The table lists the clone carrying this T cell receptor beta chain with a few counts. Its matching antigen is unknown. Expressed TCRB transcripts were sequenced because the entire RNA isolate underwent reverse transcription. Using immunoSEQ multiplex PCR, the repertoire was profiled, and TCRdb retains in-frame clones only, with some absent. The table has 240,000 or so clones, 25% to 35% seen once. The entry originates in a study of beta chain features in type 1 diabetes. The study's findings and limits: Across all four CD4+ subsets, people with type 1 diabetes showed modestly shorter TCRB CDR3s. Type 1 diabetes patients showed fewer insertions and more deletions at VDJ junctions.

Sequenced material: central memory CD4+ T cells from blood. The TCR originated in a man aged 25 to 40 in good health.

Written as DNA, the CDR3 is TGTGCCAGTAGTATAGATAGGCAGTACACTGAAGCTTTCTTT. The encoded protein is CASSIDRQYTEAFF. This chain links TRBV19 with TRBJ1-1; D is uncertain. Germline loops: CDR1 LNHDA, CDR2 SQIVND (reference sequence). This CDR3 has 14 residues. Trimming removed 0 bases from V and 3 bases from J, with 8 bases in between.